This TCR beta chain was sequenced in a study of shared clonotypes between healthy human individuals. Study background: Each donor's CD8 memory used one plate, CD8 naive two, each CD4 subset three.

From germline, CDR1 is WNHNN and CDR2 SYGVQD (reference sequence). This CDR3 has 17 amino acids. The junction had 11 bases not matched to a gene; V was cut back by 6 bases and J by 0 bases. Original methodology: Filtering differed for immunoSEQ, which gave only junction sequences without quality scores. Assay: immunoSEQ multiplex PCR; the TCRdb copy retains only in-frame clones and omits some. Clone size and the V and J calls come from that table; the DNA yielded D and trimming. This table holds around 2.3 million clones, around 95% found once. Sequencing was done on a sample of naive CD4+ T cells sorted from blood. Subset of the sample: CD45RA+ positively selected. The TCR comes from a man in his late teens or twenties in good health. The chain has TRBV10-1 and TRBJ2-7; 10 positions match TRBD2. This CDR3 is CASRRGNVAGGSYEQYF. The CDR3 nucleotides read TGCGCCAGCAGGAGGGGGAATGTAGCGGGGGGCTCCTACGAGCAGTACTTC.